The clone carrying this T cell receptor (beta chain) has a handful of counts. Its target is not known. The germline V and J ends were trimmed by 3 bases and 1 base, with 3 bases remaining between them. The V gene's germline CDR1 is GTSNPN and CDR2 SVGIG (reference sequence). The CDR3 covers 11 residues. Samples underwent the assay at deep level. Tens of thousands of T cell genomes, or roughly 200 ng DNA, went into the sorted-subset replicate PCRs. The data were produced by immunoSEQ multiplex PCR, yet TCRdb's version contains in-frame clones alone and is incomplete. The sample lists over a million clones, roughly 80% occurring once. This sample was taken from a study of shared clonotypes between healthy human individuals. Study-level findings and limits: Genetic and exposure-history diversity was limited by the few donors.

Splitting of CD4+ cells produced CD45RA+ naive and CD45RA-negative memory subsets. The clonotype comes from a man between 18 and 29 years old in good health. V and J are TRBV30 and TRBJ1-1; no reliable D call. The sample was memory CD4+ T cells sorted from blood. Subset denoted: CD45RA-negative fraction. The CDR3 loop reads CAWRENTEAFF. As DNA, the CDR3 is TGTGCCTGGAGAGAGAACACTGAAGCTTTCTTT.